This TCR beta chain was retrieved from a study of blood T cell repertoires in COVID-19. This CDR3 contains 20 residues. V was clipped by 0 bases and J by 3 bases; unmatched bases: 11. Germline-derived CDR1 and CDR2 are LGHNA and YNFKEQ. Method: immunoSEQ multiplex PCR; TCRdb's copy keeps in-frame clones and lacks some. The sample shows approximately 260,000 clones, about nine tenths of them seen only once. This clonotype was obtained from a woman in her thirties or forties with acute or convalescent COVID-19. The sample taken for sequencing was peripheral blood. The chain carries TRBV4-2 and TRBJ2-2, with 12 bases matching TRBD2. CDR3 bases: TGTGCCAGCAGCCAAGATGAACTAGCGGGGGGTCTGGAGGACACCGGGGAGCTGTTTTTT. It codes for CASSQDELAGGLEDTGELFF.